The subject of this entry is one T cell receptor beta chain. Its antigen is unknown. This entry belongs to a study of PD-1 blockade in mismatch repair-deficient tumors. Study-wide results and caveats: After pembrolizumab, tumor-resident clones rose rapidly, then generally contracted before radiologic responses.

Trimming pared 6 bases from V and 5 bases from J, leaving 16 bases between. The CDR3 has 14 residues. Per the germline V gene, CDR1 is LNHDA and CDR2 is SQIVND (reference sequence). The protocol was immunoSEQ multiplex PCR, while the TCRdb copy is restricted to in-frame clones and leaves out a portion. The table shows about 84,000 clones, with roughly 80% occurring only once. Every patient had mismatch repair deficiency by PCR or immunohistochemistry. The chain combines TRBV19 with TRBJ1-1; D possibly corresponds to TRBD1 (5 bases). The origin of this receptor is an adult with mismatch repair-deficient cancer. The sequencing here drew on peripheral blood, taken 12 weeks after starting pembrolizumab. The CDR3 DNA is TGTGCCAGTAGATCCGTGGGGGGTTGGACTGAAGCTTTCTTT. It codes for CASRSVGGWTEAFF.